This TCR beta chain was sequenced during a study of PD-1 blockade in classical Hodgkin lymphoma. Turning to the study itself: On a schedule of every 2 weeks, patients received nivolumab 3 mg/kg intravenously.

Sequencing used immunoSEQ multiplex PCR; TCRdb keeps in-frame clones, though not all of them. The sample includes about 110,000 clones, roughly nine tenths seen only once; the top ten take 15% to 20%. The length of the CDR3 is 18 residues. Trimming pared 2 bases from V and 0 bases from J, leaving 20 bases between. The germline CDR1 and CDR2 sequences are SGDLS and YYNGEE. Every patient had relapsed following autologous stem cell transplantation, and cohorts differed in brentuximab vedotin exposure. The chain couples TRBV9 to TRBJ1-2; D gene ambiguous. The origin of this receptor is a human donor with classical Hodgkin lymphoma. The sequenced sample was peripheral blood mononuclear cells (PBMCs), obtained before the second cycle of nivolumab. The CDR3 nucleotides are TGTGCCAGCAGCGTGGACCCGGATGGGATTCTTACTAACTATGGCTACACCTTC. Its protein is CASSVDPDGILTNYGYTF.